This T cell receptor beta chain was identified during a study of human T cells and chemical hapten exposure. Time point specified: patch test 1, 2 weeks after DPC sensitization. Treatment noted: therapeutic diphenylcyclopropenone sensitization with weekly scalp DPC. The library gave individual cDNA molecules unique molecular identifiers. Via MiXCR, TCRdb re-called the RACE reads, giving one row per CDR3 protein. The sample lists more than 95,000 distinct CDR3 sequences, 9.5% to 13% seen once, with just over 1.4% in the top ten. V dropped 4 bases and J dropped 7; count of bases not matched to a gene: 9. CDR1 is SQVTM, CDR2 ANQGSEA, per germline. This CDR3 is built from 13 residues. This clonotype was recorded at least ten times.

The sample was whole blood, taken in connection with sensitization to the hapten diphenylcyclopropenone (DPC). This rearrangement joins TRBV29-1 to TRBJ2-7; 8 bases fit TRBD2. This clonotype was sampled from a woman in her 50s with alopecia areata. Some clones in this sample may be carry-over from other donors' samples. CDR3 sequence: CSVGRRLAFEQYF. The CDR3 DNA reads as TGCAGCGTTGGCAGGAGACTAGCGTTTGAGCAGTACTTC.